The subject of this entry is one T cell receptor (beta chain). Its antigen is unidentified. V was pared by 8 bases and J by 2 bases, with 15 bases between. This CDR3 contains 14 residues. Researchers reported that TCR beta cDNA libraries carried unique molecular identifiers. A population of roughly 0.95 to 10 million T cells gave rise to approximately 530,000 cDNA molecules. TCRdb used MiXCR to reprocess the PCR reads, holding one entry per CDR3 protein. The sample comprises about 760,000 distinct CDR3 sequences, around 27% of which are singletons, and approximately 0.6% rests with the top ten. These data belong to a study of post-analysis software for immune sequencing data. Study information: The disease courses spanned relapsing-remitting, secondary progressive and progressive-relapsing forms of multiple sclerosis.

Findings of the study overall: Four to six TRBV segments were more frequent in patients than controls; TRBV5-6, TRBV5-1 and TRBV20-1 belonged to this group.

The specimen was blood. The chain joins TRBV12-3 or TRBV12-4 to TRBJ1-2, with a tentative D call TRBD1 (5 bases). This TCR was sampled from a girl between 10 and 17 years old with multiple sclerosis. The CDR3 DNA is TGTGCCAGCGCCCCCCCTGGGGGGAACTATGGCTACACCTTC. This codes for CASAPPGGNYGYTF.